These T cell receptor beta chains were read from a single sample in a study of T cells in Graves' hyperthyroidism and ophthalmopathy. TCRdb reprocessed the multiplex PCR reads with MiXCR, giving one entry per CDR3 protein. The sample lists some 570,000 distinct CDR3 sequences, 14% occurring once. Sequences were obtained from blood. The receptors were sampled from a woman between 18 and 29 years old with Graves' ophthalmopathy. Each CDR3 is given with its conserved first and last residue. A D gene is named only where the DNA matches it firmly. Size values are once, few and many counts, or a class for expanded clones, and some rows have none.

NA NA TRBJ2-7 TRBV19 14 CASSAGGGSYEQYF TGTGCCAGTAGTGCAGGGGGAGGGTCCTACGAGCAGTACTTC
few NA TRBJ1-1 TRBV7-2 18 CASSLVQGISRVNTEAFF TGTGCCAGCAGCTTAGTCCAGGGAATTTCCCGGGTGAACACTGAAGCTTTCTTT
few TRBD1 TRBJ2-1 TRBV14 16 CASSHDDRELSDEQFF TGTGCCAGCAGCCACGATGACAGGGAGCTATCGGATGAGCAGTTCTTC
NA NA TRBJ1-1 TRBV28 16 CASSFARRRGGAGAFF TGTGCCAGCAGTTTTGCCCGTCGTAGGGGCGGAGCTGGAGCTTTCTTT
many TRBD2 TRBJ2-3 TRBV24-1 16 CATSDIASGGLNTQYF TGTGCCACCAGTGATATCGCTAGCGGGGGCCTGAATACGCAGTATTTT
many NA TRBJ1-3 TRBV11-3 15 CASSLGQGYGNTIYF TGTGCCAGCAGCTTGGGGCAGGGATACGGAAACACCATATATTTT
many NA TRBJ2-3 TRBV7-2 16 CASSQTYTGIVDTQYF TGTGCCAGCAGTCAAACATATACGGGAATTGTAGATACGCAGTATTTT
NA TRBD2 TRBJ2-3 TRBV12-3/TRBV12-4 15 CASSPNIAGGDTQYF TGTGCCAGCAGCCCCAATATAGCGGGAGGAGATACGCAGTATTTT
few TRBD1 TRBJ2-7 TRBV28 17 CASSPPPQGAISYEQYF TGTGCCAGCAGTCCCCCACCCCAGGGGGCTATATCCTACGAGCAGTACTTC
many TRBD2 TRBJ2-1 TRBV6-1 15 CASSSPSGAYNEQFF TGTGCCAGCAGTTCTCCTAGCGGGGCCTACAATGAGCAGTTCTTC
many NA TRBJ1-2 TRBV27 15 CASSLRRTTQYGYTF TGTGCCAGCAGTTTAAGGCGGACTACCCAATATGGCTACACCTTC
many TRBD2 TRBJ2-3 TRBV7-8 16 CASSPPSSGGADTQYF TGTGCCAGCAGCCCGCCGTCTAGCGGGGGAGCGGATACGCAGTATTTT
NA NA TRBJ2-3 TRBV11-2 15 CASSFEYGSTDTQYF TGTGCCAGCAGCTTTGAATACGGGAGCACAGATACGCAGTATTTT
few NA TRBJ1-5 TRBV6-1 14 CASSYGGGDQPQHF TGTGCCAGCTCCTACGGGGGAGGGGATCAGCCCCAGCATTTT
NA NA TRBJ2-3 TRBV4-2 14 CASSQGDNTDTQYF TGTGCCAGCAGCCAAGGGGACAACACAGATACGCAGTATTTT
few NA TRBJ2-1 TRBV28 15 CASTQGGMGYRKQFF TGTGCCAGCACCCAAGGGGGAATGGGGTACCGGAAGCAGTTCTTC
many TRBD2 TRBJ2-1 TRBV3-1 18 CASSQEGIAGGPYNEQLF TGTGCCAGCAGCCAAGAGGGAATTGCGGGAGGTCCCTACAATGAGCAGCTCTTC
NA TRBD1 TRBJ2-7 TRBV4-2 16 CASSQDRDRGSYEQYF TGTGCCAGCAGCCAAGACCGGGACAGGGGCTCCTACGAGCAGTACTTC
NA NA TRBJ1-5 TRBV4-3 14 CASSQLIATLPQHF TGCGCCAGCAGCCAGCTGATTGCCACACTGCCCCAGCATTTT
many TRBD2 TRBJ2-1 TRBV2 15 CASSAETSGRNEQFF TGTGCCAGCAGTGCCGAGACTAGCGGGAGGAATGAGCAGTTCTTC
NA TRBD1 TRBJ1-2 TRBV7-9 13 CASTLGTGDGYTF TGTGCCAGCACCTTGGGGACAGGGGATGGCTACACCTTC
few TRBD1 TRBJ1-2 TRBV20-1 18 CSARRIRDVGQGNGGYTF TGCAGTGCTAGGCGCATTAGGGATGTCGGACAGGGGAACGGTGGCTACACCTTC
few NA TRBJ1-3 TRBV27 15 CASSPRRSSGNTIYF TGTGCCAGCAGCCCAAGACGCAGCTCTGGAAACACCATATATTTT
few TRBD2 TRBJ2-3 TRBV19 17 CASSILSGRGSTDTQYF TGTGCCAGTAGTATTCTAAGCGGGAGAGGTAGCACAGATACGCAGTATTTT
many TRBD1 TRBJ2-7 TRBV6-1 14 CASSPGTARYEQYF TGTGCCAGCAGTCCCGGGACAGCGAGATACGAGCAGTACTTC
many NA TRBJ2-1 TRBV6-2/TRBV6-3 12 CASSARGGEQFF TGTGCCAGCAGTGCTAGGGGGGGGGAGCAGTTCTTC
NA TRBD2 TRBJ2-1 TRBV5-1 18 CASSQGLAGGASYNEQFF TGCGCCAGCAGCCAGGGACTAGCGGGAGGGGCCTCCTACAATGAGCAGTTCTTC
few TRBD1 TRBJ1-4 TRBV7-9 14 CASSLTGDNEKLFF TGTGCCAGCAGCTTAACAGGGGATAATGAAAAACTGTTTTTT
many TRBD1 TRBJ1-2 TRBV30 16 CAWRRTRTGRIYGYTF TGTGCCTGGAGGAGGACAAGGACAGGGAGGATCTATGGCTACACCTTC
NA TRBD1 TRBJ2-1 TRBV4-1 16 CASSQGLGTVIYEQFF TGCGCCAGCAGCCAAGGTTTAGGGACAGTGATCTATGAGCAGTTCTTC
NA TRBD1 TRBJ2-5 TRBV6-1 15 CASSEMDRGLETQYF TGTGCCAGCAGTGAAATGGACAGGGGGCTAGAGACCCAGTACTTC
few TRBD1 TRBJ2-2 TRBV19 14 CASSMGQGTGELFF TGTGCCAGTAGTATGGGACAGGGGACCGGGGAGCTGTTTTTT
many NA TRBJ1-1 TRBV12-3/TRBV12-4 14 CASSLFSLGDEAFF TGTGCCAGCAGTTTATTTAGTTTAGGAGATGAAGCTTTCTTT
few NA TRBJ2-7 TRBV2 19 CASSPPPKGSLKATYEQYF TGTGCCAGCTCACCACCCCCAAAGGGGAGTTTAAAGGCGACCTACGAGCAGTACTTC
NA NA TRBJ1-3 TRBV4-3 15 CASSQAVAIGNTIYF TGCGCCAGCAGCCAAGCTGTGGCAATCGGAAACACCATATATTTT
many NA TRBJ1-5 TRBV2 16 CASSENRGYSNQPQHF TGTGCCAGCAGTGAAAATAGGGGTTATAGCAATCAGCCCCAGCATTTT
many TRBD1 TRBJ1-2 TRBV7-3 12 CANRDSAYGYTF TGTGCCAACAGGGACAGCGCCTATGGCTACACCTTC
few NA TRBJ1-1 TRBV6-1 11 CASSEGHEAFF TGTGCCAGCAGTGAAGGTCATGAAGCTTTCTTT
many NA TRBJ2-3 TRBV2 17 CASSDWLAVRGGDTQYF TGTGCCAGCAGTGATTGGCTAGCGGTTCGAGGGGGAGATACGCAGTATTTT
many TRBD1 TRBJ2-7 TRBV11-1 13 CASSLDRGNEQYF TGTGCCAGCAGCCTGGACAGGGGGAACGAGCAGTACTTC
few NA TRBJ1-5 TRBV25-1 16 CASSDKEGGGNQPQHF TGTGCCAGCAGTGATAAGGAAGGGGGAGGCAATCAGCCCCAGCATTTT
few NA TRBJ2-7 TRBV7-2 17 CASSLAWGQVVPYEQYF TGTGCCAGCAGCTTAGCGTGGGGTCAAGTGGTCCCCTACGAGCAGTACTTC
many NA TRBJ2-1 TRBV7-2 13 CASSSIPPNEQFF TGTGCCAGCAGCTCCATCCCCCCCAATGAGCAGTTCTTC
many TRBD1 TRBJ2-3 TRBV9 15 CASSAGDREQDTQYF TGTGCCAGCAGCGCTGGGGACAGGGAACAAGATACGCAGTATTTT
few TRBD1 TRBJ2-5 TRBV12-5 17 CASGLGHSGQAKETQYF TGTGCTAGTGGTTTGGGCCACTCCGGACAGGCTAAAGAGACCCAGTACTTC
NA NA TRBJ1-1 TRBV6-1 14 CASSYQLGRTEAFF TGTGCCAGCAGTTACCAGCTCGGACGTACTGAAGCTTTCTTT
few NA TRBJ1-2 TRBV12-3/TRBV12-4 10 CASVLDGYTF TGTGCCAGTGTTCTTGATGGCTACACCTTC
few TRBD1 TRBJ1-1 TRBV7-6 14 CASSFRTGSTEAFF TGTGCCAGCAGCTTCCGGACAGGGTCGACTGAAGCTTTCTTT
NA TRBD2 TRBJ2-5 TRBV6-1 18 CASSEYRGGSGSQETQYF TGTGCCAGCAGTGAATATAGGGGTGGTAGCGGGAGCCAAGAGACCCAGTACTTC
many NA TRBJ2-1 TRBV29-1 11 CSVRRVNEQFF TGCAGCGTTAGGAGGGTAAATGAGCAGTTCTTC
NA NA TRBJ2-7 TRBV5-6 15 CASSLLGVRAYEQYF TGTGCCAGCAGCCTCCTAGGGGTGAGGGCCTACGAGCAGTACTTC
many NA TRBJ2-7 TRBV2 16 CASSASRDSRAYEQYF TGTGCCAGCAGTGCATCGCGGGACTCCCGAGCCTACGAGCAGTACTTC
few TRBD2 TRBJ2-5 TRBV6-5 18 CASSYRSSGRTYQETQYF TGTGCCAGCAGTTACCGCTCTAGCGGGAGGACCTACCAAGAGACCCAGTACTTC